The next 7 T cell receptor beta chains were all read from a single sample in a study of radiotherapy plus CTLA-4 blockade in lung cancer. Assay used: immunoSEQ multiplex PCR; TCRdb lists only in-frame clones, some missing. The table has over 100,000 clones, 70% to 90% seen once; the top ten hold approximately 7%. The sample here was peripheral blood, taken from a patient treated with radiotherapy plus ipilimumab. The receptors were gathered from a human donor with non-small cell lung cancer that progressed on radiotherapy plus ipilimumab.

V gene TRBV19 combines with J gene TRBJ1-1; the match to TRBD1 covers 7 bases. CDR1 and CDR2 (germline): LNHDA, SQIVND (reference sequence). The ends lost 2 bases at V and 1 base at J; junction bases unmatched: 1. The CDR3 spans 14 residues. The CDR3 reads CASSIHRGNTEAFF. CDR3 DNA: TGTGCCAGTAGTATACACAGGGGGAACACTGAAGCTTTCTTT.

The rearrangement uses TRBV30 and TRBJ2-2, with unresolved D. Trimming stripped 0 bases from V and 1 base from J, with 9 bases between. The CDR3 has 15 residues. CDR1 is GTSNPN and CDR2 is SVGIG in the germline V gene (reference sequence). CDR3: CAWSVLGLNTGELFF. The CDR3 bases are TGTGCCTGGAGTGTACTTGGGTTGAACACCGGGGAGCTGTTTTTT.

The rearrangement joins TRBV4-1 to TRBJ1-1; TRBD1 is a possible D gene (5 bases). Germline CDR1 MGHRA, CDR2 YSYEKL. The CDR3 covers 15 residues. Deletions cut 0 bases from V and 1 base from J, with 9 bases between. CDR3 nucleotides: TGCGCCAGCAGCCAAGAGGTAACAGGGAACACTGAAGCTTTCTTT. Protein: CASSQEVTGNTEAFF.

The V call is TRBV6-1, the J call TRBJ2-3, with a weak D call TRBD1 (6 bases). Trimming stripped 5 bases from V and 6 bases from J, with 18 bases between. Germline CDR1 MNHNS, CDR2 SASEGT. This CDR3 spans 15 amino acids. DNA for the CDR3: TGTGCCAGCAGTTCAATCGTGGGGGCGGTGGATACGCAGTATTTT. It encodes CASSSIVGAVDTQYF.

The chain uses TRBV30 and TRBJ1-2; D unresolved. The CDR3 sequence is 13 residues long. V lost 4 bases and J 3 bases, leaving 12 bases between the germline ends. Germline V gives CDR1 GTSNPN, CDR2 SVGIG (reference sequence). This CDR3 reads CAWTAERYYGYTF. CDR3 nucleotide sequence: TGTGCCTGGACAGCAGAGAGGTACTATGGCTACACCTTC.

The rearrangement joins TRBV5-1 to TRBJ2-1, with no clear D. Germline CDR1 is SGHRS and CDR2 is YFSETQ. V shed 6 bases and J shed 5 bases, with 12 bases lying between them. CDR3 length equals 13 residues. The CDR3 reads CASKASFDNEQFF. The CDR3, as DNA: TGCGCCAGCAAGGCCTCCTTCGACAATGAGCAGTTCTTC.

V is TRBV18 and J is TRBJ1-1, with D hard to call. Trimming cost V 6 bases and J 1 base, with 9 bases left between them. The CDR3 runs 13 residues. Germline V CDR1 and CDR2: KGHSH, LQKENI. CDR3 in amino acids: CASSRAKNTEAFF. As DNA, the CDR3 is TGTGCCAGCTCGCGGGCCAAGAACACTGAAGCTTTCTTT. The variable domain in full, with the rest retrieved from reference TRBV18 and TRBJ1-1, is NAGVMQNPRHLVRRRGQEARLRCSPMKGHSHVYWYRQLPEEGLKFMVYLQKENIIDESGMPKERFSAEFPKEGPSILRIQQVVRGDSAAYFCASSRAKNTEAFFGQGTRLTVV.